This record covers a single T cell receptor (beta chain). Its recognized antigen is unknown. Base qualities were left out, and no much larger clone turns up one base away. CDR1 WNHNN and CDR2 SYGVQD were looked up in the germline V gene (reference sequence). Clipping removes 3 bases from V and 7 bases from J, with 5 as the unmatched junction base count. The CDR3 covers 14 residues, taking in both the cysteine and the phenylalanine. This entry keeps only the CDR3 DNA: 42 bases, framed from base 1. The immunoSEQ Assay, a bias-controlled multiplex PCR, was used to amplify TCRbeta CDR3 regions from genomic DNA. On the study's bioinformatics: The number of nucleated cells in each sample was estimated by amplification of reference gene primers within the assay. Sequence reads were collapsed and filtered to measure the absolute abundance of every unique TCRbeta CDR3 rearrangement. For each sample, productive Simpson clonality was calculated as the square root of Simpson's diversity index across productive rearrangements. This immuneACCESS table, as held by TCRdb, lists in-frame sequences with V and J called but not all clones. Of the missing ones, under half trace to an unresolved V gene in checked studies; the others have no known cause. That table gives V, J and clone size, and the DNA gave D and trimming. The sample contains around 300,000 clones, about 88% of them found a single time. The ten top clones hold under 3.5% of the sample.

The data were taken from a study of blood T cell repertoires in COVID-19 (dated by TCRdb to the early 2020s). With regard to the full study: Samples from collaborators originated in the United States, Italy and Spain and spanned both the acute and convalescent phases of COVID-19. Subjects who had been exposed to COVID-19, were actively infected with it, or had recovered from it provided the deeply sampled blood TCRbeta repertoires that made up the dataset. The samples were drawn from two sources: the first 160 participants of the ongoing ImmuneRACE study, and 1,200 or so subjects contributed by 6 global collaborators. Where HLA class I and class II types were available, the types were taken from metadata supplied by the sample provider, not from assay-based typing. The repertoires were released in a freely available public database meant as a resource for research on the immune response to SARS-CoV-2. Sample metadata almost always included a de-identified subject ID, COVID-19 status, age in years and sex. The material from the prospective study consisted of cDNA or gDNA derived from T cells, B-cell-depleted T cells, or PBMCs. What the study reported, not specific to this receptor: The quantity of clinical and demographic metadata differed by source and by participant and was supplied without curation.

Participants in the prospective study were enrolled through a virtual design, were aged about 18 to 100 years, and lived in 24 United States geographic areas. To assign participants to cohorts, the prospective study relied on clinical history that participants themselves reported in a screening survey and a study questionnaire. Recovered participants in ImmuneRACE Cohort 3 were defined as having two consecutive negative NP/OP PCR tests, clearance from a healthcare professional, or resolution of symptoms. In the prospective study, whole blood, serum and a nasopharyngeal or oropharyngeal swab were collected from each participant by mobile phlebotomists. Participants in the prospective study had the option to provide additional blood draws and questionnaires over a 2-month period. Before DNA extraction, blood samples from the prospective study were shipped at room temperature or frozen.

The receptor was isolated from a woman aged 45-65 years who had recovered from COVID-19. The sample was PBMCs or T cells enriched from blood (not recorded which). The chain is made from TRBV10-1 and TRBJ2-3, with TRBD1 matching 9 junction bases. For the CDR3, the sequence is CASSDGQGLHTQYF. The nucleotide sequence reads TGCGCCAGCAGTGACGGACAGGGGCTACATACGCAGTATTTT.